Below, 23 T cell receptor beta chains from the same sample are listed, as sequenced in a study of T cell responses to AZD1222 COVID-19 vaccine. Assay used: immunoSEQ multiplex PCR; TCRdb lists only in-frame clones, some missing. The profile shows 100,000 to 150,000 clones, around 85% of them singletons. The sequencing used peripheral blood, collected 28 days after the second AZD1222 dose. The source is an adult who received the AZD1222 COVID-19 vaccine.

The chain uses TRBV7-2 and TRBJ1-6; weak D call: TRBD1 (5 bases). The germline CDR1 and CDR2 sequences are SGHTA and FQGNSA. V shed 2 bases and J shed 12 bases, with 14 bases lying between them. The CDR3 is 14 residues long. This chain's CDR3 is CASSLMGVEVPLHF. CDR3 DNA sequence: TGTGCCAGCAGCTTAATGGGGGTAGAGGTACCCCTCCACTTT.

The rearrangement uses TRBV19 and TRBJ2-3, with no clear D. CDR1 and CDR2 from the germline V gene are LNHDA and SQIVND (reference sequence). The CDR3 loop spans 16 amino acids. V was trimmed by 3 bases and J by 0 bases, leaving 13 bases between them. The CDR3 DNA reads TGTGCCAGTAGTATTTCACTGGGAATTAGCACAGATACGCAGTATTTT. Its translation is CASSISLGISTDTQYF.

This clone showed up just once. This CDR3 reads CASSLHQGMANEKLFF. CDR3 nucleotide sequence: TGTGCCAGCAGCCTCCACCAGGGGATGGCTAATGAAAAACTGTTTTTT. The rearrangement uses TRBV3-1 (or the pseudogene TRBV3-2) and TRBJ1-4; a weak D match, TRBD1 (6 bases). The germline V gene encodes CDR1 LGHDT and CDR2 YNNKEL (reference sequence). The germline V and J ends were trimmed by 4 bases and 3 bases, with 15 bases remaining between them. The CDR3 loop spans 16 amino acids.

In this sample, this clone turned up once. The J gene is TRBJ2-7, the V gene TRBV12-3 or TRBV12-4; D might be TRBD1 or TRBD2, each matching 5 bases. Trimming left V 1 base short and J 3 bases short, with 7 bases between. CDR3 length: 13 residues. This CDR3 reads CASSLGGDYEQYF. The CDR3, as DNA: TGTGCCAGCAGTTTAGGAGGGGACTACGAGCAGTACTTC.

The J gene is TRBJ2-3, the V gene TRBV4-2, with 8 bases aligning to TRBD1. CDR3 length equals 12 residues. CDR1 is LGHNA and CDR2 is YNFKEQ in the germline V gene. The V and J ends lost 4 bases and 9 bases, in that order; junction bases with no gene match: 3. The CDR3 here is CASSLTGETQYF. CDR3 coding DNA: TGTGCCAGCAGCCTGACAGGGGAAACGCAGTATTTT.

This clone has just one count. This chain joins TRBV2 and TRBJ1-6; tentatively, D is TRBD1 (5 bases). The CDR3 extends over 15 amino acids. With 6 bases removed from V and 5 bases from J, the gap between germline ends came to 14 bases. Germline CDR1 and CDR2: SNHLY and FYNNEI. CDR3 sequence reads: CASRVQESDNSPLHF. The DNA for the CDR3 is TGTGCCAGCAGGGTACAGGAGAGCGATAATTCACCCCTCCACTTT.

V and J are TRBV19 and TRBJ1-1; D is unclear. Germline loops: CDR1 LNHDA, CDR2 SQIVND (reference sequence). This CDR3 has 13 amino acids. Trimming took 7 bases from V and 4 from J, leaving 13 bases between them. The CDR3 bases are TGTGCCAGTACGACCCGCGGAGGCACTGAAGCTTTCTTT. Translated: CASTTRGGTEAFF.

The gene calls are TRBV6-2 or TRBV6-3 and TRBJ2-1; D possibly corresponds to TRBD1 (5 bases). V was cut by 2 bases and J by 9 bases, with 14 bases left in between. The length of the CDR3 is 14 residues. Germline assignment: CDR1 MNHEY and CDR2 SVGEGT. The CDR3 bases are TGTGCCAGCAGTTACCAAAGACAGTGGGGTGAGCAGTTCTTC. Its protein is CASSYQRQWGEQFF.

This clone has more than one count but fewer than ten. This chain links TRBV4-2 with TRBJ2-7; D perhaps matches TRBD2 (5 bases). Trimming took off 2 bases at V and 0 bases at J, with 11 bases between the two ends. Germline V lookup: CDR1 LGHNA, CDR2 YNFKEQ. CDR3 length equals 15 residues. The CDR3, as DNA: TGTGCCAGCAGCCAATCACTAGGGTACTCCTACGAGCAGTACTTC. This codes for CASSQSLGYSYEQYF.

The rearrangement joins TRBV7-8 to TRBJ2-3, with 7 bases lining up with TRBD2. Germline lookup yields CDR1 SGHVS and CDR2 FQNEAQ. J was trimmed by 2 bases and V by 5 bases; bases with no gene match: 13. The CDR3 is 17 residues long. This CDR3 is CASSLSGGAGPTDTQYF. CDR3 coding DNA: TGTGCCAGCAGCCTAAGTGGGGGAGCGGGGCCCACAGATACGCAGTATTTT. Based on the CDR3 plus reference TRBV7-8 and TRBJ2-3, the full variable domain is GAGVSQSPRYKVAKRGQDVALRCDPISGHVSLFWYQQALGQGPEFLTYFQNEAQLDKSGLPSDRFFAERPEGSVSTLKIQRTQQEDSAVYLCASSLSGGAGPTDTQYFGPGTRLTVL.

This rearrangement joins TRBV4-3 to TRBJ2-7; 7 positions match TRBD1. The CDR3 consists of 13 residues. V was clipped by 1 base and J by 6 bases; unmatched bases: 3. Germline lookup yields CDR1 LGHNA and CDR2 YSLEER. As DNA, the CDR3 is TGCGCCAGCAGCCAAGTACAGGGGCGCGAGCAGTACTTC. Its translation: CASSQVQGREQYF.

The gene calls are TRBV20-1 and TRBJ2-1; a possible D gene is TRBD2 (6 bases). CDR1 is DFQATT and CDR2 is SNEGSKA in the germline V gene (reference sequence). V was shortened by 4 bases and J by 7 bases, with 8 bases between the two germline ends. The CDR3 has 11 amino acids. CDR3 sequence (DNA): TGCAGTGCTACGGGGGTAAATGAGCAGTTCTTC. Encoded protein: CSATGVNEQFF.

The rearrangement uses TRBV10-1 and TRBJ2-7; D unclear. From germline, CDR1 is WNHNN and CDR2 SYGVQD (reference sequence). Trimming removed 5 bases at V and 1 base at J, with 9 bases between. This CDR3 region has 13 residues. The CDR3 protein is CASSSPVSYEQYF. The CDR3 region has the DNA TGCGCCAGCAGTTCTCCGGTTTCCTACGAGCAGTACTTC.

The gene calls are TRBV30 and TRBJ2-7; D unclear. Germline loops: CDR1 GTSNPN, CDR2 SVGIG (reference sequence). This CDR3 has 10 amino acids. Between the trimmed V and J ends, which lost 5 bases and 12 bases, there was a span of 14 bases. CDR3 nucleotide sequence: TGTGCCTGGGGCGGAAACAAGGCGTACTTC. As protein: CAWGGNKAYF.

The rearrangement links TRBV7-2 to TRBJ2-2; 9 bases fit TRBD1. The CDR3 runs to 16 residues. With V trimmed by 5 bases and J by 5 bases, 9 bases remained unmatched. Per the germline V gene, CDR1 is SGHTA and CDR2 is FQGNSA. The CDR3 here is CASSPPGQGRTGELFF. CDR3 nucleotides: TGTGCCAGCAGCCCCCCGGGACAGGGTCGAACCGGGGAGCTGTTTTTT.

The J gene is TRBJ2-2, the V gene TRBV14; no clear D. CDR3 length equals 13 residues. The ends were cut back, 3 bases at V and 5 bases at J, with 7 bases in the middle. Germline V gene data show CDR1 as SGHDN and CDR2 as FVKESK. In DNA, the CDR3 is TGTGCCAGCAGCCAGCTCGGAACCGGGGAGCTGTTTTTT. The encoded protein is CASSQLGTGELFF.

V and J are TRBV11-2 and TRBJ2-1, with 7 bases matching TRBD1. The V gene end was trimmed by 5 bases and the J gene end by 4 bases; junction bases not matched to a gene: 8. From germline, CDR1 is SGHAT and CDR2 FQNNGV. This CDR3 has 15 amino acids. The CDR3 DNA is TGTGCCAGCAGCGAGACAGGGCGTAAGTACAATGAGCAGTTCTTC. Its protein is CASSETGRKYNEQFF. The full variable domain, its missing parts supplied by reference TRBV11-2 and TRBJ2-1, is EAGVAQSPRYKIIEKRQSVAFWCNPISGHATLYWYQQILGQGPKLLIQFQNNGVVDDSQLPKDRFSAERLKGVDSTLKIQPAKLEDSAVYLCASSETGRKYNEQFFGPGTRLTVL.

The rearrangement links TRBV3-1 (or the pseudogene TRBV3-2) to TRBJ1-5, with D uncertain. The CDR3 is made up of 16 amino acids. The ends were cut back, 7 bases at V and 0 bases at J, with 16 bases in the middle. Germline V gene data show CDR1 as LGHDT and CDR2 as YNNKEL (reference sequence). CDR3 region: CASTLRFAPSNQPQHF. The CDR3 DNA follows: TGTGCCAGCACCCTCCGGTTTGCCCCTAGCAATCAGCCCCAGCATTTT.

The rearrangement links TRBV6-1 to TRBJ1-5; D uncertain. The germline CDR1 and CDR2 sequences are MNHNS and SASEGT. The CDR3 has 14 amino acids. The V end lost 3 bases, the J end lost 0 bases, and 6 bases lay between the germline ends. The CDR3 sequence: CASSDEYSNQPQHF. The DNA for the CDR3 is TGTGCCAGCAGTGACGAATATAGCAATCAGCCCCAGCATTTT.

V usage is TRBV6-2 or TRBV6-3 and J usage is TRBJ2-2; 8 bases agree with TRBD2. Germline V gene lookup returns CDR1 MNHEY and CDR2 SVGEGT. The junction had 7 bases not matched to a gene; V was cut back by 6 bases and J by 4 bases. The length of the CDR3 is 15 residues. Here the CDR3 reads CASSPAGGFTGELFF. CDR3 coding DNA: TGTGCCAGCAGCCCCGCGGGGGGCTTCACCGGGGAGCTGTTTTTT.

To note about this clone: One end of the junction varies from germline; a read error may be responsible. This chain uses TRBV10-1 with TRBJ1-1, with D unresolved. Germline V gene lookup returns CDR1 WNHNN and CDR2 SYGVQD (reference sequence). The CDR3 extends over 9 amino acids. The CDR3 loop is CASRAKPIF. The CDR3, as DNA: TGCGCCAGCAGAGCTAAGCCCATCTTT.

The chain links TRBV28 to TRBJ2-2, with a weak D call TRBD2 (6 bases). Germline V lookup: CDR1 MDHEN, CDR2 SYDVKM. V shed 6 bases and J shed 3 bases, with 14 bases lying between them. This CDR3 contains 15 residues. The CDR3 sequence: CASRAGMLDTGELFF. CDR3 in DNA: TGTGCCAGCAGGGCGGGAATGTTGGACACCGGGGAGCTGTTTTTT.

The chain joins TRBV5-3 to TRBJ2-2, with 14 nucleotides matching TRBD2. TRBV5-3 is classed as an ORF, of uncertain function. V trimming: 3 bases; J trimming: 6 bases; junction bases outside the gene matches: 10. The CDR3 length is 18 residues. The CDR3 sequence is CARSSGTSGGERAGELFF. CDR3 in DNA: TGTGCCAGAAGCTCCGGGACTAGCGGGGGAGAAAGGGCCGGGGAGCTGTTTTTT.